A selection of T cell receptor beta chains follows, all from one sample in a study of lymphopenia after photon versus proton radiotherapy. Here immunoSEQ multiplex PCR was the method, and the copy in TCRdb shows in-frame clones only, minus some. The sample lists 15,000 to 20,000 clones, 88% occurring once. The material sequenced was peripheral blood, taken from a patient treated with proton-based radiotherapy. All receptors derive from a man between 65 and 85 years old with pancreatic cancer. Each CDR3 is given with its conserved first and last residue. Each record gives: clone size, J gene, D gene, V gene, CDR3 protein, CDR3 DNA. The D gene is left open where the match is weak. Where a row states a size, it is once, few, many or the class of an expanded clone; other rows omit it.

>once|TRBJ2-1|TRBD2|TRBV19
CASRLGLAGRYNEQFF
TGTGCCAGTAGACTAGGACTAGCGGGACGCTACAATGAGCAGTTCTTC
>NA|TRBJ2-1|TRBD2|TRBV12-5
CASGLFWGGYNEQFF
TGTGCTAGTGGTTTGTTCTGGGGGGGCTACAATGAGCAGTTCTTC
>NA|TRBJ1-3|NA|TRBV18
CASSPPDSSGNTIYF
TGTGCCAGCTCACCTCCAGACAGCTCTGGAAACACCATATATTTT
>NA|TRBJ2-5|NA|TRBV29-1
CSGWDGRGETQYF
TGCAGCGGGTGGGACGGTCGGGGCGAGACCCAGTACTTC
>NA|TRBJ1-2|NA|TRBV18
CASSGSAYGYTF
TGTGCCAGTTCCGGGTCCGCCTATGGCTACACCTTC
>NA|TRBJ2-1|TRBD2|TRBV18
CASSPAAGGPRNEQFF
TGTGCCAGCTCACCAGCGGCGGGAGGGCCCCGCAATGAGCAGTTCTTC
>NA|TRBJ2-6|TRBD2|TRBV7-6
CASRGGWTSGANVLTF
TGTGCCAGCAGGGGGGGGTGGACCTCTGGGGCCAACGTCCTGACTTTC
>NA|TRBJ2-1|NA|TRBV14
CASSQEKWVGYNEQFF
TGTGCCAGCAGCCAAGAAAAGTGGGTTGGCTACAATGAGCAGTTCTTC
>NA|TRBJ2-7|TRBD2|TRBV19
CASSSGLAGPTYEQYF
TGTGCCAGTAGTTCGGGACTAGCGGGTCCCACCTACGAGCAGTACTTC
>NA|TRBJ1-1|NA|TRBV18
CASSSQDDTEAFF
TGTGCCAGCTCATCACAGGATGACACTGAAGCTTTCTTT